Sequencing of this T cell receptor beta chain was carried out in a study of T cells of healthy individuals. The CDR3 runs to 16 residues. Germline lookup yields CDR1 MNHEY and CDR2 SVGAGI. V was clipped by 5 bases and J by 0 bases, with 14 bases between them. TCRdb used MiXCR to reprocess the 5' RACE reads, holding one entry per CDR3 protein. This table holds about 96,000 distinct CDR3 sequences, approximately 16% found once. The rearrangement joins TRBV6-5 to TRBJ2-4; a possible D gene is TRBD2 (6 bases). The receptor was isolated from a human donor in good health. CDR3 bases: TGTGCCAGCAGTCCCGGGCGGGGTCTAGCCAAAAACATTCAGTACTTC. This sequence encodes CASSPGRGLAKNIQYF.